This T cell receptor (beta chain) was sequenced in a study of T cells after yellow fever vaccination. Looking at the study overall: SMART-Seq v4 Ultra Low Input handled preparation of low-cell-number fractions.

TCRdb reprocessed the 5' RACE reads with MiXCR, giving one entry per CDR3 protein. The sample contains approximately 85,000 distinct CDR3 sequences, more than 10% of which appear only once. Points from the study as a whole: The secondary response peaked faster, at day 5 versus 15, but was weaker. FACS-sorted repertoires could contain abundant clonotypes contaminating from the bulk population.

CDR1 MNHEY and CDR2 SMNVEV come from the germline V gene (reference sequence). V was pared by 2 bases and J by 4 bases, with 6 bases between. The CDR3 runs 13 residues. Specimen: CD8+ T cells not binding an NS4B(214-222) dextramer, sorted from PBMCs, collected roughly 20 days after the first yellow fever vaccination. This chain joins TRBV27 and TRBJ1-5; the D is unclear. This TCR was recovered from a man aged 18 to 30 who received the YFV17D yellow fever vaccine. The CDR3 spells CASSLRENQPQHF. The CDR3 DNA follows: TGTGCCAGCAGTTTAAGAGAGAATCAGCCCCAGCATTTT.